This T cell receptor beta chain comes out of a study of regulatory T cells in long-lasting Graves disease. General study findings and limits: Newly diagnosed patients shared 966 public clonotypes; persistent patients shared some 2,700. Reduced TCR diversity was observed in persistent Graves' patients versus newly diagnosed patients.

This clonotype was counted many times. Its specificity is not known. Arm-PCR of CDR3 regions and iRepertoire HTBI primers were used to build TCR beta libraries. A single record per CDR3 protein comes from TCRdb applying MiXCR to the multiplex PCR reads. In the table there are hundreds of thousands of distinct CDR3 sequences, about 16% of which are singletons. The time point: newly diagnosed GD, antithyroid drugs for less than 3 months. RNA from PBMCs was the source of the TCR library. These sequences were also reported in another study, on T cells in Graves' hyperthyroidism and ophthalmopathy. That work states: Initially, a first-round RT-PCR of the TCR CDR3 employed the HTBI primer set.

The sample in question was peripheral blood mononuclear cells (PBMCs), obtained at new diagnosis, from a patient treated with antithyroid drugs. The sequence derives from a man younger than 35 with Graves disease.

The CDR3 coding sequence is TGTGCCAGCAGACCACGACTAGCGAGACAGCTGTTTTTT. Its translation: CASRPRLARQLFF. The chain recombines TRBV6-1 with TRBJ2-2, with 8 bases matching TRBD2. In germline, CDR1 is MNHNS, CDR2 SASEGT. Trimming at V came to 6 bases and at J to 12 bases, leaving 9 bases not matched to a gene. The CDR3 runs to 13 residues.